This record looks at one T cell receptor (beta chain) sequence and its context. Antigen specificity is unknown. This entry belongs to a study of T cell responses to AZD1222 COVID-19 vaccine. The study, taken as a whole, reports: AZD1222 recipients seropositive at baseline numbered only 6 or 7. In a largely white British group with more females than males, clonal diversity was possibly underestimated.

The method was immunoSEQ multiplex PCR; TCRdb's version includes in-frame clones alone and lacks a portion of them. The repertoire holds 150,000 to 200,000 clones, with about 93% as singletons. CDR1 SEHNR and CDR2 FQNEAQ come from the germline V gene (reference sequence). The junction had 8 bases not matched to a gene; V was cut back by 2 bases and J by 4 bases. The CDR3 sequence is 18 residues long. The sequencing here drew on peripheral blood, taken on day 0 of AZD1222 vaccination. The chain employs TRBV7-9 and TRBJ2-1, with TRBD2 matching 13 bases. This clonotype was sampled from an adult in good health. The CDR3 DNA sequence: TGTGCCAGCAGCTTACCCCCGCGACTAGCGGGGGGTTACAATGAGCAGTTCTTC. Its translation is CASSLPPRLAGGYNEQFF.